The rows below give T cell receptor beta chains drawn from one sample of a study of cytomegalovirus exposure and HLA in healthy donors. Assay: immunoSEQ multiplex PCR; the TCRdb copy retains only in-frame clones and omits some. The table includes 45,000 to 65,000 clones, roughly 70% detected once. Input material: PBMCs. The receptors shown here come from a woman aged 50 to 65 in good health and CMV-seropositive. Both conserved end residues are part of each CDR3. The D gene is left open where the match is weak. Clone size appears in some rows only: once, few, many, or a class for an expanded clone.

TRBJ2-7 | - | TRBV6-1 | few | CASSVGDLLRQYF | TGTGCCAGCAGTGTCGGAGATCTACTGCGGCAGTACTTC
TRBJ2-7 | - | TRBV2 | - | CASSEEGWRNEQYF | TGTGCCAGCAGTGAGGAAGGGTGGAGGAACGAGCAGTACTTC
TRBJ1-2 | - | TRBV5-6 | many | CASSSQGLYGYTF | TGTGCCAGCAGCTCTCAGGGTCTCTATGGCTACACCTTC
TRBJ2-1 | TRBD2 | TRBV28 | - | CASSLGPGLAGVGQFF | TGTGCCAGCAGTTTAGGACCGGGACTAGCGGGAGTCGGGCAGTTCTTC
TRBJ2-7 | - | TRBV5-4 | - | CASSLGSGRSYEQYF | TGTGCCAGCAGCTTGGGTAGCGGTAGATCCTACGAGCAGTACTTC
TRBJ2-1 | - | TRBV21-1 | - | CASSESEGNEQFF | TGTGCCAGCAGCGAATCCGAGGGTAATGAGCAGTTCTTC
TRBJ1-4 | - | TRBV2 | - | CASSEGGMGEKLFF | TGTGCCAGCAGTGAAGGGGGCATGGGGGAAAAACTGTTTTTT
TRBJ2-5 | - | TRBV28 | few | CASSPSRTGRETQYF | TGTGCCAGCAGTCCTTCGCGGACGGGGAGGGAGACCCAGTACTTC
TRBJ2-3 | TRBD2 | TRBV10-3 | - | CAISEPLAGGADTQYF | TGTGCCATCAGTGAGCCCCTAGCGGGAGGTGCAGATACGCAGTATTTT
TRBJ2-7 | - | TRBV2 | - | CASSLTGLAYEQYF | TGTGCCAGCAGTTTAACAGGGTTAGCCTACGAGCAGTACTTC
TRBJ2-7 | TRBD1 | TRBV28 | - | CASSLTPRTGNYEQYF | TGTGCCAGCAGTTTAACTCCCCGGACAGGAAACTACGAGCAGTACTTC
TRBJ2-3 | - | TRBV7-7 | - | CAVSPGDWTDTQYF | TGTGCCGTCTCCCCGGGGGATTGGACAGATACGCAGTATTTT
TRBJ1-1 | TRBD1 | TRBV13 | - | CASSSAKRDRKRAFF | TGTGCCAGCAGCTCCGCCAAAAGGGACAGGAAGAGGGCTTTCTTT
TRBJ2-7 | - | TRBV2 | few | CASSATRALRGTYEQYF | TGTGCCAGCAGTGCAACTAGGGCTTTGAGGGGGACCTACGAGCAGTACTTC
TRBJ2-1 | TRBD1 | TRBV19 | - | CASSTRDRGSNEQFF | TGTGCCAGTAGTACCCGGGACAGGGGATCCAATGAGCAGTTCTTC
TRBJ1-2 | - | TRBV27 | - | CASSFRGGYGYTF | TGTGCCAGCAGTTTTCGAGGGGGTTATGGCTACACCTTC
TRBJ2-7 | TRBD1 | TRBV4-3 | - | CASSQDRDRDYEQYF | TGCGCCAGCAGCCAAGACCGGGACAGGGACTACGAGCAGTACTTC
TRBJ1-5 | - | TRBV5-6 | - | CASRPRQPQHF | TGTGCCAGCAGACCACGGCAGCCCCAGCATTTT
TRBJ1-2 | - | TRBV2 | - | CASSEARQDSGGYGYTF | TGTGCCAGCAGTGAAGCTAGACAGGACTCCGGCGGATATGGCTACACCTTC
TRBJ2-1 | - | TRBV9 | - | CASSAGTGNYNEQFF | TGTGCCAGCAGCGCGGGGACTGGAAACTACAATGAGCAGTTCTTC
TRBJ2-1 | TRBD1 | TRBV27 | - | CASGDRVPNEQFF | TGTGCCAGCGGGGACAGGGTACCCAATGAGCAGTTCTTC
TRBJ2-7 | TRBD1 | TRBV10-2 | - | CASSDGQGAREQYF | TGCGCCAGCAGTGATGGGCAGGGGGCGAGGGAGCAGTACTTC
TRBJ2-7 | TRBD1 | TRBV7-6 | - | CASSRQLGQGAGEQYF | TGTGCCAGCAGTCGCCAGTTAGGACAGGGGGCGGGCGAGCAGTACTTC
TRBJ1-2 | TRBD1 | TRBV5-8 | - | CASSLAGTGASGGYTF | TGTGCCAGCAGCTTGGCCGGTACAGGGGCCTCCGGAGGCTACACCTTC
TRBJ2-3 | - | TRBV5-6 | - | CASTLTSGPDTQYF | TGTGCCAGCACCCTGACTAGTGGCCCAGATACGCAGTATTTT
TRBJ2-5 | - | TRBV15 | - | CATSRDNSLRETQYF | TGTGCCACCAGCAGAGATAACAGCCTCAGGGAGACCCAGTACTTC
TRBJ1-5 | - | TRBV27 | - | CASSSGGRPFSQPQHF | TGTGCCAGCAGTTCCGGTGGGCGACCATTCAGCCAGCCCCAGCATTTT
TRBJ2-7 | - | TRBV5-4 | medium-sized | CASSLPLREQYF | TGTGCCAGCAGCTTGCCCCTACGCGAGCAGTACTTC
TRBJ2-1 | TRBD1 | TRBV19 | - | CASSRQGSSYNEQFF | TGTGCCAGTAGCCGACAGGGGAGCTCCTACAATGAGCAGTTCTTC
TRBJ1-1 | - | TRBV25-1 | few | CASIGYTEAFF | TGTGCCAGCATCGGGTACACTGAAGCTTTCTTT
TRBJ2-2 | TRBD1 | TRBV4-1 | - | CASSQAVYGQGAKGTGELFF | TGCGCCAGCAGCCAAGCTGTTTATGGACAGGGGGCAAAGGGGACCGGGGAGCTGTTTTTT
TRBJ2-1 | - | TRBV9 | - | CASSVANEQFF | TGTGCCAGCAGCGTAGCGAATGAGCAGTTCTTC
TRBJ2-7 | TRBD2 | TRBV28 | - | CASSLFLGLAHSYEQYF | TGTGCCAGCAGTTTATTCCTGGGACTAGCCCATTCCTACGAGCAGTACTTC
TRBJ2-7 | - | TRBV6-1 | - | CASSEVQGYEQYF | TGTGCCAGCAGTGAAGTACAGGGTTACGAGCAGTACTTC
TRBJ1-1 | - | TRBV19 | - | CASSSRDFNTEAFF | TGTGCCAGTAGTAGCCGGGACTTTAACACTGAAGCTTTCTTT
TRBJ2-7 | - | TRBV5-1 | - | CASRSGLTLEEQYF | TGCGCCAGCAGGTCAGGACTAACCCTGGAGGAGCAGTACTTC
TRBJ1-1 | - | TRBV4-2 | few | CASSPINEGANTEAFF | TGTGCCAGCAGCCCTATAAACGAGGGAGCGAACACTGAAGCTTTCTTT
TRBJ2-3 | - | TRBV11-2 | - | CASSLTGGTDTQYF | TGTGCCAGCAGCTTAACGGGGGGCACAGATACGCAGTATTTT